This TCR beta chain derives from a study of molecular identifiers for immune sequencing clone quantification. This clonotype has a handful of counts. V was cut by 4 bases and J by 5 bases, with 14 bases left in between. CDR1 is MGHDK, CDR2 SYGVNS, per germline. The CDR3 is made up of 14 amino acids. Using its own MiXCR run on the PCR reads, TCRdb lists one record per CDR3 protein. The sample includes about 630,000 distinct CDR3 sequences, 25% of them seen just once. The sequencing sample was made of naive CD8+ T cells from blood, with Jurkat cell RNA spiked in. Stated subset: FACS-sorted CD8+CD4-CCR7+CD45RA+ naive T cells. This sequence was found in a human donor in good health. Some libraries in this study had Jurkat cell RNA spiked in. This chain connects TRBV25-1 to TRBJ1-2; possible D gene TRBD1, 5 bases. Here the CDR3 DNA reads TGTGCCAGCAGTGGCGCGGACATCGGTTATGGCTACACCTTC. Its translation is CASSGADIGYGYTF.